Listed below are T cell receptor beta chains from one sample, sequenced in a study of patients and donors after allogeneic stem cell transplantation. In TCRdb, the RT-PCR reads were re-called with MiXCR into one record per CDR3 protein. Of 1,600 or so distinct CDR3 sequences in the sample, 7.2% are singletons; the top ten hold 15% to 20%. Material for sequencing was blood, either unsorted or a sorted T cell fraction (not recorded which). The receptors here all came from a human donor who was either an allogeneic HSCT recipient or a stem cell or donor lymphocyte infusion donor (not recorded which). It is not recorded whose cells these are; they may come from a transplant donor. CDR3s include the opening cysteine and the closing phenylalanine or tryptophan. D genes are given only for firm matches. The listing skips clone size in some rows; elsewhere it reads once, few, many or a size class.

abundance,v_gene,d_gene,j_gene,CDR3aa,CDR3nt
large,TRBV5-1,-,TRBJ2-5,CASSSGQLIQETQYF,TGCGCCAGCAGCTCGGGACAACTGATCCAAGAGACCCAGTACTTC
-,TRBV15,TRBD1,TRBJ2-5,CATSRDLPQGSYQETQYF,TGTGCCACCAGCAGAGATCTCCCACAGGGGTCCTACCAAGAGACCCAGTACTTC
-,TRBV11-3,-,TRBJ1-6,CASSTDGTLHF,TGTGCCAGCAGCACGGACGGCACCCTCCACTTT
few,TRBV7-2,TRBD1,TRBJ2-1,CASSVQGKYEQFF,TGTGCCAGCAGCGTACAGGGGAAGTATGAGCAGTTCTTC
medium-sized,TRBV12-2,-,TRBJ2-3,CASRPQGTDTQYF,TGTGCAAGTCGCCCACAGGGCACAGATACGCAGTATTTT
large,TRBV7-9,-,TRBJ2-5,CASSIQGETQYF,TGTGCCAGCAGCATACAGGGAGAGACCCAGTACTTC
medium-sized,TRBV5-1,TRBD1,TRBJ2-2,CASSLLGQGGNTGELFF,TGCGCCAGCAGCCTACTGGGACAGGGCGGGAACACCGGGGAGCTGTTTTTT
few,TRBV7-7,-,TRBJ2-1,CASSTGPYNEQFF,TGTGCTAGCAGCACGGGACCATACAATGAGCAGTTCTTC
medium-sized,TRBV6-1,TRBD1,TRBJ2-5,CASSEALRDRQETQYF,TGTGCCAGCAGTGAAGCCCTCCGGGACAGACAAGAGACCCAGTACTTC
-,TRBV7-2,TRBD2,TRBJ2-1,CASSPWGLAGDEQFF,TGTGCCAGCAGCCCATGGGGCCTAGCGGGAGATGAGCAGTTCTTC
once,TRBV24-1,TRBD1,TRBJ2-2,CATAGQGGSEELFF,TGTGCCACCGCGGGACAGGGGGGATCGGAGGAGCTGTTTTTT
-,TRBV12-3/TRBV12-4,TRBD1,TRBJ2-7,CASSRQGEPREQYF,TGTGCCAGCAGTCGACAGGGCGAACCCCGCGAGCAGTACTTC
-,TRBV6-5,TRBD2,TRBJ2-1,CASSPRTSGQFF,TGTGCCAGCAGCCCACGGACTAGCGGGCAGTTCTTC
medium-sized,TRBV5-1,TRBD2,TRBJ2-7,CASSPGLAAQYEQYF,TGCGCCAGCAGCCCGGGACTAGCGGCTCAATACGAGCAGTACTTC
medium-sized,TRBV18,TRBD2,TRBJ2-3,CASSPRTREADTQYF,TGTGCCAGCTCACCAAGGACTAGGGAGGCAGATACGCAGTATTTT
-,TRBV5-6,-,TRBJ1-2,CASSFRSGGYTF,TGTGCCAGCAGCTTTCGGTCTGGTGGCTACACCTTC
medium-sized,TRBV4-1,-,TRBJ2-1,CASSQVNLGLESNEQFF,TGCGCCAGCAGCCAAGTAAACTTAGGGCTGGAGAGTAATGAGCAGTTCTTC
large,TRBV5-1,-,TRBJ1-5,CASSFTGVDQPQHF,TGCGCCAGCAGCTTTACAGGCGTCGATCAGCCCCAGCATTTT
-,TRBV5-1,TRBD1,TRBJ2-3,CASSRTGGMNTQYF,TGCGCCAGCAGCAGGACAGGGGGAATGAATACGCAGTATTTT
-,TRBV24-1,TRBD1,TRBJ2-4,CATSDPRGFKNIQYF,TGTGCCACCAGTGACCCCAGGGGGTTCAAAAACATTCAGTACTTC
-,TRBV10-3,-,TRBJ2-7,CAISEDLKLGYEQYF,TGTGCCATCAGTGAGGACCTAAAATTGGGCTACGAGCAGTACTTC
medium-sized,TRBV9,-,TRBJ1-2,CASSNDGYYGYTF,TGTGCCAGCAGTAACGACGGTTACTATGGCTACACCTTC
medium-sized,TRBV7-2,-,TRBJ2-4,CASSYTGLAKNIQYF,TGTGCCAGCAGTTATACGGGGCTAGCCAAAAACATTCAGTACTTC
medium-sized,TRBV5-1,-,TRBJ1-1,CASTPLAENTEAFF,TGCGCCAGCACCCCTTTGGCGGAGAACACTGAAGCTTTCTTT
few,TRBV13,-,TRBJ1-5,CASSETGSASNQPQHF,TGTGCCAGCAGCGAAACCGGGTCCGCTAGCAATCAGCCCCAGCATTTT
-,TRBV6-1,TRBD2,TRBJ2-7,CASISGGLHEQYF,TGTGCCAGCATCTCGGGGGGTTTACACGAGCAGTACTTC
-,TRBV2,TRBD2,TRBJ2-1,CATTGGRSYNEQFF,TGTGCCACCACGGGGGGGAGGTCCTACAATGAGCAGTTCTTC
few,TRBV6-1,-,TRBJ2-4,CASSPAGTPIQYF,TGTGCCAGCAGTCCCGCCGGGACACCCATTCAGTACTTC
-,TRBV11-2,-,TRBJ2-3,CASSLDRGTDTQYF,TGTGCCAGCAGCTTAGATCGAGGAACAGATACGCAGTATTTT
medium-sized,TRBV10-3,TRBD1,TRBJ2-2,CAISGDRDAGELFF,TGTGCCATCAGTGGGGACAGGGACGCCGGGGAGCTGTTTTTT
-,TRBV24-1,TRBD2,TRBJ2-1,CATSDPTSGGGGEQFF,TGTGCCACCAGTGACCCGACTAGCGGGGGGGGAGGTGAGCAGTTCTTC
medium-sized,TRBV30,-,TRBJ2-3,CAWSGQIDTQYF,TGTGCCTGGAGTGGACAAATAGATACGCAGTATTTT
-,TRBV28,TRBD2,TRBJ2-1,CASSFGGYNEQFF,TGTGCCAGCAGTTTCGGGGGGTACAATGAGCAGTTCTTC
few,TRBV29-1,-,TRBJ1-5,CSVGARDQPQHF,TGCAGCGTTGGGGCCCGTGATCAGCCCCAGCATTTT
-,TRBV7-2,-,TRBJ2-5,CASSEGGRETQYF,TGTGCCAGCAGCGAGGGGGGGCGAGAGACCCAGTACTTC
medium-sized,TRBV20-1,TRBD2,TRBJ2-3,CSAFSGGAADTQYF,TGCAGTGCTTTTAGCGGGGGGGCCGCGGATACGCAGTATTTT
medium-sized,TRBV7-8,TRBD2,TRBJ2-2,CASSHQSGGNTGELFF,TGTGCCAGCAGCCACCAATCGGGAGGGAACACCGGGGAGCTGTTTTTT
few,TRBV6-2/TRBV6-3,-,TRBJ1-6,CASSYSEGLRNSPLHF,TGTGCCAGCAGTTACTCGGAGGGGTTGCGCAATTCACCCCTCCACTTT
medium-sized,TRBV6-1,-,TRBJ1-1,CASSERPMNTEAFF,TGTGCCAGCAGTGAACGGCCTATGAACACTGAAGCTTTCTTT
-,TRBV6-2/TRBV6-3,TRBD1,TRBJ2-2,CASRGQERAGELFF,TGTGCCAGCAGAGGACAGGAAAGGGCCGGGGAGCTGTTTTTT
medium-sized,TRBV10-3,TRBD1,TRBJ2-2,CAISGQGAGGELFF,TGTGCCATCAGCGGACAGGGGGCCGGCGGGGAGCTGTTTTTT
few,TRBV6-1,TRBD1,TRBJ1-2,CASSRTGSYGYTF,TGTGCCAGCAGTCGGACAGGGAGCTATGGCTACACCTTC
-,TRBV11-1,-,TRBJ2-2,CASSPTGGANTGELFF,TGTGCCAGCAGTCCGACGGGCGGGGCTAACACCGGGGAGCTGTTTTTT
medium-sized,TRBV29-1,TRBD1,TRBJ1-1,CSVASGGRTEAFF,TGCAGCGTTGCTTCAGGGGGCAGGACTGAAGCTTTCTTT
medium-sized,TRBV7-6,-,TRBJ2-1,CASSGRGSYNEQFF,TGTGCCAGCAGCGGAAGGGGATCGTACAATGAGCAGTTCTTC
-,TRBV29-1,-,TRBJ2-5,CSALVPFQETQYF,TGCAGCGCCCTTGTCCCCTTTCAAGAGACCCAGTACTTC
few,TRBV10-3,-,TRBJ2-5,CAISESGSQETQYF,TGTGCCATCAGTGAGTCGGGCAGCCAAGAGACCCAGTACTTC
-,TRBV5-6,TRBD2,TRBJ2-5,CASSFSGGQETQYF,TGTGCCAGCAGCTTTAGCGGGGGACAAGAGACCCAGTACTTC
large,TRBV5-4,TRBD2,TRBJ2-2,CASSRLAGTNTGELFF,TGTGCCAGCAGCCGTTTAGCGGGGACGAACACCGGGGAGCTGTTTTTT
medium-sized,TRBV11-2,-,TRBJ2-4,CASSPRWGQNIQYF,TGTGCCAGCAGCCCCAGGTGGGGCCAAAACATTCAGTACTTC
-,TRBV29-1,-,TRBJ2-5,CSVAVGGTQYF,TGCAGCGTTGCGGTAGGAGGGACCCAGTACTTC
medium-sized,TRBV7-3,-,TRBJ2-3,CASSLNSITDTQYF,TGTGCCAGCAGCTTAAACTCGATCACAGATACGCAGTATTTT
-,TRBV5-6,-,TRBJ2-3,CASRRPLPGGGDTQYF,TGTGCCAGCAGAAGACCACTACCCGGAGGAGGAGATACGCAGTATTTT
few,TRBV30,-,TRBJ2-6,CAWSGPGANVLTF,TGTGCCTGGAGTGGACCCGGGGCCAACGTCCTGACTTTC